This TCR beta chain comes out of a study of cytomegalovirus exposure and HLA in healthy donors. With respect to this clone: Antigen specificity is unknown.

Study results and limitations: The sole available immune exposure information was CMV serostatus. Of the V segments, some could not be distinguished, including TRBV6-2 and TRBV6-3, and were excluded. Trimming of TCR beta V- and J-genes showed a link, identified in a later analysis, to a missense DCLRE1C variant.

This CDR3 region has 12 residues. Germline CDR1 and CDR2: SGHKS and YYEKEE (reference sequence). Trimming stripped 5 bases from V and 2 bases from J, with 7 bases between. The PCR made use of 60 Vbeta and 13 Jbeta primers. Sequencing used immunoSEQ multiplex PCR; TCRdb keeps in-frame clones, though not all of them. The sample records some 120,000 clones, roughly four fifths being singletons. Sequencing was performed on PBMCs. The rearrangement joins TRBV5-5 to TRBJ2-5, with no clear D. This TCR was recovered from a man younger than 35 in good health and CMV-seronegative. CDR3 coding DNA: TGTGCCAGCAGGTCCCTTCAAGAGACCCAGTACTTC. This encodes CASRSLQETQYF.